A single sample is the source of the 10 T cell receptor beta chains below, sequenced in a study of blood T cell repertoires in COVID-19. Here immunoSEQ multiplex PCR was the method, and the copy in TCRdb shows in-frame clones only, minus some. Here the sample spans 150,000 to 200,000 clones, about 80% being singletons. The sequenced sample was PBMCs or T cells enriched from blood (not recorded which). All receptors derive from a man aged 55 to 70 who had been exposed to COVID-19.

V and J are TRBV12-3 or TRBV12-4 and TRBJ2-4; D ambiguous. The CDR3 is made up of 11 amino acids. Trimming left V 4 bases short and J 11 bases short, with 9 bases between. CDR3 protein: CASSSTRLQYF. The CDR3 DNA follows: TGTGCCAGCAGTTCAACGCGTCTTCAGTACTTC.

The genes are TRBV6-5 and TRBJ2-7, with D perhaps TRBD2 (7 bases). In germline, CDR1 is MNHEY, CDR2 SVGAGI. CDR3 size: 13 residues. The V gene lost 5 bases and the J gene lost 6 bases, with 14 bases spanning the gap. The CDR3 nucleotides are TGTGCCAGCAGTCCGAGGGGGGGCTCCGAGCAGTACTTC. Its protein is CASSPRGGSEQYF.

The V and J genes are TRBV27 and TRBJ2-1, with 14 positions matching TRBD2. Trimming cost V 8 bases and J 6 bases; bases outside gene matches: 21. The germline V gene encodes CDR1 MNHEY and CDR2 SMNVEV (reference sequence). The CDR3 is made up of 20 amino acids. Here the CDR3 DNA reads TGTGCCAGCGCACACGCTCCCGGGACTAGCGGGAGAGCGGCCCTCAATGAGCAGTTCTTC. It is translated as CASAHAPGTSGRAALNEQFF.

The chain uses TRBV29-1 and TRBJ2-1, with TRBD1 identical over 10 bases. Germline-derived CDR1 and CDR2 are SQVTM and ANQGSEA. The V segment lost 6 bases and the J segment 0 bases; nucleotides outside the gene matches: 5. The CDR3 has 15 amino acids. The CDR3 DNA sequence: TGCAGCGTGAGACAGGGGGCAAGCTCCTACAATGAGCAGTTCTTC. Amino acids: CSVRQGASSYNEQFF.

This chain links TRBV9 with TRBJ2-7; 7 bases map to TRBD2. After removal of 4 bases from V and 0 bases from J, the junction contained 4 bases not matched to a gene. This CDR3 region has 14 residues. The germline CDR1 and CDR2 sequences are SGDLS and YYNGEE. CDR3 coding DNA: TGTGCCAGCAGCAGCCGGGACTACTCCTACGAGCAGTACTTC. Protein product: CASSSRDYSYEQYF.

This sequence joins TRBV7-8 and TRBJ2-1, with D possibly TRBD1 on 6 matching bases. Trimming stripped 5 bases from V and 9 bases from J, with 14 bases between. CDR1 is SGHVS and CDR2 is FQNEAQ in the germline V gene. CDR3 size: 13 residues. CDR3 bases: TGTGCCAGCAGCCTAATGGACAGTACTGAGCAGTTCTTC. Residues: CASSLMDSTEQFF.

The chain is built from TRBV19 and TRBJ1-3; no definite D call. Trimming took off 4 bases at V and 7 bases at J, with 8 bases between the two ends. CDR1 is LNHDA, CDR2 SQIVND, per germline (reference sequence). The CDR3 runs 12 residues. The CDR3 sequence is CASSTRWNTIYF. The CDR3 region has the DNA TGTGCCAGTAGTACGAGGTGGAACACCATATATTTT.

The rearrangement uses TRBV7-8 and TRBJ1-1, with D tentatively TRBD1 (5 bases). V lost 2 bases, J lost 4 bases, and 8 bases lay in between. The CDR3 is 13 amino acids. Germline lookup yields CDR1 SGHVS and CDR2 FQNEAQ. The CDR3 reads CASSLKRGTEAFF. CDR3 nucleotides: TGTGCCAGCAGCTTAAAAAGGGGCACTGAAGCTTTCTTT.

This clone was seen once. The rearrangement links TRBV15 to TRBJ1-6, with D possibly matching TRBD1 (5 bases). Per the germline V gene, CDR1 is LNHNV and CDR2 is YYDKDF (reference sequence). This CDR3 has 15 amino acids. Trimming pared 0 bases from V and 8 bases from J, leaving 11 bases between. For the CDR3, the DNA is TGTGCCACCAGCAGAGATCAGGGTATCTATTCACCCCTCCACTTT. Protein: CATSRDQGIYSPLHF.

V gene TRBV5-1 combines with J gene TRBJ2-3; 14 nucleotides agree with TRBD2. Per germline, CDR1 SGHRS and CDR2 YFSETQ. The CDR3 length is 17 residues. The junction had 5 bases not matched to a gene; V was cut back by 0 bases and J by 5 bases. The chain's CDR3 is CASSLGTSGRYGDTQYF. For the CDR3, the DNA is TGCGCCAGCAGCTTGGGGACTAGCGGGAGGTATGGAGATACGCAGTATTTT.